This T cell receptor beta chain was documented in a study of OX40 agonist ivuxolimab in advanced cancers. Generated by immunoSEQ multiplex PCR, the TCRdb table keeps only in-frame clones and is missing some. The sample records 45,000 to 65,000 clones, roughly four fifths being singletons. To note about this clone: Antigen unknown.

Whole-study results and caveats: Low levels of normalized T-cell clonal expansion also appeared in some nonresponders.

The clonotype originates from an adult with an advanced solid tumor such as melanoma, head and neck, liver or kidney cancer. This sample comprised CD4+ or CD8+ T cells sorted from blood, obtained in a trial of the OX40 agonist ivuxolimab.

CDR3 nucleotides: TGTGCCAGCAGTCCCTTTCATGGGGGGGAGCAGTACTTC. It specifies CASSPFHGGEQYF. The V gene is TRBV6-5, the J gene TRBJ2-7; weak D call: TRBD2 (6 bases). This CDR3 has 13 residues. V shed 5 bases and J shed 7 bases, with 15 bases lying between them. Germline CDR1 MNHEY, CDR2 SVGAGI.